This TCR beta chain is from a study of blood T cell repertoires in COVID-19. The CDR3 is made up of 15 amino acids. Between the trimmed V and J ends, which lost 2 bases and 7 bases, there was a span of 16 bases. CDR1 KGHSH and CDR2 LQKENI come from the germline V gene. Assay used: immunoSEQ multiplex PCR; TCRdb lists only in-frame clones, some missing. The profile shows around 150,000 clones, approximately 90% of them singletons. The rearrangement joins TRBV18 to TRBJ2-3; weak D call: TRBD1 (5 bases). The TCR originated in a woman aged 55-70 years who had recovered from COVID-19. Sequences were obtained from peripheral blood. CDR3 coding DNA: TGTGCCAGCTCACCAGGCGCAGGGCCAATGAATACGCAGTATTTT. Amino acids: CASSPGAGPMNTQYF.